This T cell receptor beta chain comes out of a study of T cell responses to AZD1222 COVID-19 vaccine (dated by TCRdb to the early 2020s). Looking at the study overall: Because spike-specific TCR depth and breadth did not differ between the two schedules, AZD1222 recipients who got a second dose at roughly 4 weeks were pooled with those who got a second dose at roughly 12 weeks. TCR sequencing covered 230 to 250 trial participants: 200 to 220 given two doses of AZD1222 and approximately 26 given two doses of MenACWY control vaccine. Enrollment into the trials was organized by age into subgroups of 18-55, 56-69 and 70-plus years, and those subgroups contained about 160, 30 and 59 TCR-sequenced participants, respectively. Broad study findings and their caveats: Participants were mostly white British, with more females than males. The authors suggested clonal diversity may have been underestimated. The 56-69-year group was small, and its depth increase did not reach significance, likely because of low power. Conclusions about previously exposed vaccinees are limited, since just 5 to 7 AZD1222 recipients were seropositive for SARS-CoV-2 at baseline. Because no day 14 peak-response samples were available, the repertoires could be characterized only after the peak T cell response. After two AZD1222 doses, spike-specific TCR breadth and depth were significantly higher than at day 0 and than in MenACWY recipients. The whole spike protein was spanned by vaccine-associated CD4 TCRs, and dominant responses were seen in regions 160-218 and 743-854. Reportedly, almost half of the unique spike-specific TCRs recognized epitopes lying outside the regions that are mutated in the B.1.351 and B.1.1.7 variants.

According to the study, the label for this sample's time point signals: baseline before first vaccination. The vaccinee samples were drawn from two UK trials, COV001 and COV002, one of which was a single-blind randomized controlled phase 2/3 trial testing AZD1222 (ChAdOx1 nCoV-19) in healthy adults. For TCRbeta chain sequencing, PBMC samples were collected from trial participants at day 0 and at day 28 after the second dose. The CDR3 regions of human TCRbeta chains were subjected to immunosequencing. Regarding the original processing steps: Repertoire TCRs were matched against a reference library of SARS-CoV-2-specific TCRs generated with the MIRA antigen-specificity platform. Breadth was defined as the fraction of unique TCRs that were SARS-CoV-2-associated, and depth was defined as the fraction of total T cells that were SARS-CoV-2-associated. Using the MIRA data, every spike-specific TCR was mapped to the spike region that the TCR reacted to and assigned to either a CD4 or a CD8 class. Log10-transformed breadth and depth values were compared by one-way ANOVA with Sidak's multiple comparisons tests. Entries here come from immuneACCESS through TCRdb and include only in-frame sequences with V and J called. Some clones fail to appear in such tables; in the studies checked, an unresolved V gene covers under half of the shortfall, and the cause of the remainder is unknown. V and J calls plus clone size are reproduced from that table; the DNA served to infer D and trimming. For this sample the table gives roughly 130,000 clones, of which roughly 93% were detected only once. Over 1.5% of the sample comes from the top ten.

The CDR3, from cysteine to phenylalanine, totals 15 residues. The retained sequence is limited to the CDR3, 45 bases, with the frame set at the first base. CDR1 and CDR2 were assigned from the germline V gene (reference sequence) as LNHDA and SQIVND. The germline ends are 10 bases apart after V is trimmed by 1 base and J by 1 base. Remarks on this clone: Its antigen remains undetermined. Base qualities were left out, and no much larger clone turns up one base away.

Sequenced here: peripheral blood, sampled on day 0 of AZD1222 vaccination. This TCR derives from an adult in good health. The V and J segments used are TRBV19 and TRBJ1-1; tentative D gene TRBD1, with 5 bases matching. The sequenced DNA: TGTGCCAGTAGTATAGGGGGCCAGGGGAACACTGAAGCTTTCTTT. It translates as CASSIGGQGNTEAFF.